This T cell receptor beta chain was recovered during a study of T cell responses to AZD1222 COVID-19 vaccine. Study results and limitations: Most donors were white British and more were female, and clonal diversity was possibly underestimated.

In the case of this clone: Its antigen is as yet unknown.

Produced via immunoSEQ multiplex PCR; TCRdb's table is partial and in-frame only. The sample contains roughly 200,000 clones, approximately 92% of which appear only once. The CDR3 has 15 amino acids. Per germline, CDR1 MNHEY and CDR2 SMNVEV (reference sequence). The V and J ends lost 6 bases and 6 bases respectively, with 15 bases between them. The sequencing used peripheral blood, collected 28 days after the second dose of the MenACWY control vaccine. The rearrangement joins TRBV27 to TRBJ1-6; a weak D match, TRBD1 (6 bases). The source is an adult who received the MenACWY meningococcal vaccine as a control. Written as DNA, the CDR3 is TGTGCCAGCAGCCTGTCACAGGGAGGTAATTCACCCCTCCACTTT. It yields the protein CASSLSQGGNSPLHF.